The entry that follows covers one TCR beta chain sequence. This entry belongs to a study of blood T cell repertoires in COVID-19. Germline V gene data show CDR1 as SGHKS and CDR2 as YYEKEE (reference sequence). The CDR3 runs 16 residues. V was pared by 1 base and J by 3 bases, with 5 bases of the junction left unmatched. The protocol was immunoSEQ multiplex PCR, while the TCRdb copy is restricted to in-frame clones and leaves out a portion. Among about 210,000 clones listed, almost 85% were seen once. The receptor comes from a woman between 45 and 60 years old with active or convalescent COVID-19. The chain combines TRBV5-5 with TRBJ2-1; TRBD1 aligns across 9 bases. The sample was peripheral blood. This CDR3 reads CASSLRGTGSYNEQFF. In nucleotides, the CDR3 is TGTGCCAGCAGCTTGAGAGGGACAGGGAGCTACAATGAGCAGTTCTTC.